These 16 T cell receptor beta chains were all obtained from the same sample, sequenced in a study of blood T cell repertoires in COVID-19. TCRdb's copy holds only in-frame clones and misses some; the assay was immunoSEQ multiplex PCR. This sample carries some 180,000 clones, 79% of them seen once, and the ten largest clones take around 19%. Sequencing used PBMCs or T cells enriched from blood (not recorded which). These TCRs come from a woman aged 70-85 years in a cohort exposed to, infected with or recovered from COVID-19 (not recorded which).

The chain carries TRBV28 and TRBJ2-1; TRBD2 aligns across 8 bases. Unmatched junction bases numbered 7, after V lost 2 bases and J lost 7 bases. In germline, CDR1 is MDHEN, CDR2 SYDVKM. The CDR3 loop spans 15 amino acids. The CDR3 protein is CASSLPAGVRNEQFF. The CDR3 DNA reads TGTGCCAGCAGTTTACCAGCGGGAGTCCGGAATGAGCAGTTCTTC. The variable domain in full, with the rest retrieved from reference TRBV28 and TRBJ2-1, is DVKVTQSSRYLVKRTGEKVFLECVQDMDHENMFWYRQDPGLGLRLIYFSYDVKMKEKGDIPEGYSVSREKKERFSLILESASTNQTSMYLCASSLPAGVRNEQFFGPGTRLTVL.

This chain joins TRBV27 and TRBJ1-6; the match to TRBD1 covers 7 bases. Germline CDR1 is MNHEY and CDR2 is SMNVEV (reference sequence). The length of the CDR3 is 14 residues. After removal of 1 base from V and 9 bases from J, the junction contained 3 bases not matched to a gene. CDR3 nucleotides: TGTGCCAGCAGTTTATACAGGGGTGGTTCACCCCTCCACTTT. Translated, it gives CASSLYRGGSPLHF.

The rearrangement joins TRBV27 to TRBJ1-2; D is uncertain. The CDR3 is 15 residues long. V was clipped by 8 bases and J by 5 bases, with 21 bases between them. Germline V gene sequence: CDR1 MNHEY, CDR2 SMNVEV (reference sequence). For the CDR3, the DNA is TGTGCCAGCGGCCCCGCGGGCGGAGCCCCGTATGGCTACACCTTC. This codes for CASGPAGGAPYGYTF.

V usage is TRBV6-2 or TRBV6-3 and J usage is TRBJ2-1; tentative D call: TRBD2 (5 bases). CDR3 length: 17 amino acids. CDR1 and CDR2 (germline): MNHEY, SVGEGT. Deletions cut 2 bases from V and 2 bases from J, with 16 bases between. The CDR3 reads CASSYPLGGLPYNEQFF. The CDR3 coding sequence is TGTGCCAGCAGTTACCCCCTCGGCGGGTTACCCTACAATGAGCAGTTCTTC.

The rearrangement links TRBV9 to TRBJ2-1, with 7 bases lining up with TRBD2. This CDR3 comprises 16 residues. V trimming: 4 bases; J trimming: 9 bases; junction bases outside the gene matches: 16. Germline CDR1 reads SGDLS; CDR2 reads YYNGEE. The CDR3 DNA sequence: TGTGCCAGCAGCCCCACCGAGAGCGGGATAGGTGGTGAGCAGTTCTTC. Amino acid sequence: CASSPTESGIGGEQFF.

The chain has TRBV28 and TRBJ2-1, with 9 bases lining up with TRBD2. The germline V gene has CDR1 MDHEN and CDR2 SYDVKM. V shed 7 bases, J shed 0 bases, and the junction held 16 bases outside the gene matches. This CDR3 is built from 19 residues. Written as DNA, the CDR3 is TGTGCCAGCACTTCAAGCGGGAGGAGCAGCATGAGCTCCTACAATGAGCAGTTCTTC. Translation gives CASTSSGRSSMSSYNEQFF.

J is TRBJ1-1 and V is TRBV5-1; no clear D. The CDR3 length is 16 residues. Germline CDR1 is SGHRS and CDR2 is YFSETQ. Trimming removed 1 base at V and 3 bases at J, with 16 bases between. The CDR3 sequence: CASSLSTQRDDTEAFF. CDR3 nucleotide sequence: TGCGCCAGCAGCTTGAGCACCCAGCGAGACGACACTGAAGCTTTCTTT.

This chain links TRBV15 with TRBJ1-4; unclear D gene. From germline, CDR1 is LNHNV and CDR2 YYDKDF (reference sequence). V lost 0 bases and J lost 5, with 10 bases in between. The CDR3 length is 15 residues. The CDR3 DNA is TGTGCCACCAGCAGAGATCCAGAAACCAATGAAAAACTGTTTTTT. Translating it yields CATSRDPETNEKLFF.

V gene TRBV2 combines with J gene TRBJ1-1; D unresolved. Trimming took off 7 bases at V and 4 bases at J, with 10 bases between the two ends. The CDR3 is 12 residues long. The V gene's germline CDR1 is SNHLY and CDR2 FYNNEI. The CDR3 is CASIGEVTEAFF. The DNA for the CDR3 is TGTGCCAGCATCGGGGAGGTCACTGAAGCTTTCTTT.

The rearrangement joins TRBV28 to TRBJ1-6; D is ambiguous. There are 16 residues in the CDR3. The V end lost 6 bases, the J end lost 7 bases, and 19 bases lay between the germline ends. Germline assignment: CDR1 MDHEN and CDR2 SYDVKM. CDR3: CASRPRWREVNSPLHF. CDR3 nucleotides: TGTGCCAGCAGACCAAGGTGGAGGGAGGTGAATTCACCCCTCCACTTT.

This clone was found a few times. The rearrangement links TRBV7-3 to TRBJ1-5, with a possible D match to TRBD1 (5 bases). V was pared by 1 base and J by 6 bases, with 7 bases between. The CDR3 is 13 residues long. Germline V gene data show CDR1 as SGHTA and CDR2 as FQGTGA. The CDR3 DNA is TGTGCCAGCAGCTTAAGTAGGGGTCAGCCCCAGCATTTT. As protein: CASSLSRGQPQHF. Together with reference TRBV7-3 and TRBJ1-5, the CDR3 gives the full variable domain: GAGVSQTPSNKVTEKGKYVELRCDPISGHTALYWYRQSLGQGPEFLIYFQGTGAADDSGLPNDRFFAVRPEGSVSTLKIQRTERGDSAVYLCASSLSRGQPQHFGDGTRLSIL.

This chain joins TRBV12-3 or TRBV12-4 and TRBJ1-1; a possible D gene is TRBD1 (5 bases). V was pared by 4 bases and J by 10 bases, with 13 bases between. The CDR3 is 12 amino acids. CDR3 bases: TGTGCCAGCAGTTCATCTTGGGGGGGAGCTTTCTTT. It is translated as CASSSSWGGAFF.

The chain links TRBV5-1 to TRBJ2-7; possibly TRBD1 for D (7 bases). Germline V gene lookup returns CDR1 SGHRS and CDR2 YFSETQ. CDR3 size: 15 residues. Trimming stripped 0 bases from V and 7 bases from J, with 17 bases between. The CDR3 reads CASSLGGTAQGEQYF. The CDR3 nucleotides are TGCGCCAGCAGCTTGGGCGGGACAGCTCAGGGAGAGCAGTACTTC.

This rearrangement joins TRBV2 to TRBJ1-2; 10 bases are a match to TRBD1. V dropped 6 bases and J dropped 4; count of bases not matched to a gene: 8. CDR3 length: 15 amino acids. Per the germline V gene, CDR1 is SNHLY and CDR2 is FYNNEI. The CDR3 loop is CASSPGQGVSYGYTF. CDR3 bases: TGTGCCAGCAGCCCCGGACAGGGGGTTTCCTATGGCTACACCTTC.

V usage is TRBV7-2 and J usage is TRBJ2-3; 8 bases align to TRBD1. Germline V gives CDR1 SGHTA, CDR2 FQGNSA. This CDR3 contains 14 residues. The V segment lost 6 bases and the J segment 5 bases; nucleotides outside the gene matches: 7. The CDR3 coding sequence is TGTGCCAGCAGACCAACCAGGGGGCAAGATACGCAGTATTTT. Translated: CASRPTRGQDTQYF.

The chain links TRBV2 to TRBJ1-1, with TRBD1 matching over 12 bases. J gave up 5 bases and V 7 bases, and 5 bases lay outside the gene matches. The CDR3 runs 14 residues. Germline V gives CDR1 SNHLY, CDR2 FYNNEI. In nucleotides, the CDR3 is TGTGCCAGCAAGGGACAGGGGGCGAGGACTGAAGCTTTCTTT. Amino acids: CASKGQGARTEAFF.